A few counts support the clone carrying this TCR beta chain. Its antigen is not identified. TCRdb itself ran the 5' RACE reads through MiXCR, one entry per CDR3 protein. The profile shows tens of thousands of distinct CDR3 sequences, around a quarter of them singletons. V was cut by 5 bases and J by 7 bases, with 9 bases left in between. The length of the CDR3 is 11 residues. The record originates from a study of T-cell memory formation after mild COVID-19. About the research overall: In these data, TCR clusters were largely donor specific.

The study, taken as a whole, reports: A second wave of clones peaked on day 37, and their SARS-CoV-2 specificity went unconfirmed. Contracting CD4+ clones sat mainly in CM and EM; CD8+ in EMRA.

This chain joins TRBV12-3 or TRBV12-4 and TRBJ2-7; weak D call: TRBD1 (5 bases). The source material was PBMCs or a T cell subset sorted from them (not recorded which). This TCR was recovered from a man between 18 and 35 years old who had mild COVID-19 (a few samples of this study predate the infection). Cell type and time point are not known. The CDR3 reads CASSPGREQYF. In DNA form, the CDR3 reads TGTGCCAGCAGTCCAGGGCGGGAGCAGTACTTC.